The T cell receptor beta chain under discussion was sequenced for a study of early T cells in non-severe SARS-CoV-2 infection. Across the study: Unsorted whole-blood RNA was sequenced in bulk, leaving chains unpaired.

Unique molecular identifiers were affixed to single, distinct cDNA molecules. MiXCR, run by TCRdb on the 5' RACE reads, gives a single entry per CDR3 protein. The data show 100,000 to 130,000 distinct CDR3 sequences, with 11% seen just once and about 7.6% held by the top ten. This clonotype occurred many times. The material sequenced was whole blood. This TCR derives from an adult who was a healthcare worker with PCR-confirmed SARS-CoV-2 infection or an uninfected control (not recorded which).

The CDR3 sequence: CSAREVVNQPQHF. The CDR3 bases are TGCAGTGCTAGAGAAGTGGTGAATCAGCCCCAGCATTTT. This chain connects TRBV20-1 to TRBJ1-5; no firm D call. V was shortened by 0 bases and J by 4 bases, with 7 bases between the two germline ends. The CDR3 sequence is 13 residues long. Germline values: CDR1 DFQATT, CDR2 SNEGSKA (reference sequence).